A selection of T cell receptor beta chains follows, all from one sample in a study of monozygotic twins with inflammatory bowel disease. TCRdb re-analyzed the 5' RACE reads; it lists each CDR3 protein once, without DNA. The sample spans approximately 330,000 distinct CDR3 sequences; the ten largest clones claim 2% to 2.5%. The sample comprised blood. The receptors shown here come from a human donor with ulcerative colitis or Crohn's disease, or a healthy co-twin of an affected twin (not recorded which). Both conserved end residues are part of each CDR3.

v_gene	j_gene	CDR3aa
TRBV5-1	TRBJ2-3	CASSFLLPDTQYF
TRBV11-2	TRBJ2-5	CASSRLQGSGETQYF
TRBV23-1	TRBJ2-3	CASPQAWTQYF
TRBV6-5	TRBJ2-1	CASSYSFSLSYNEQFF
TRBV5-1	TRBJ2-5	CASSLQGRETQYF
TRBV19	TRBJ2-1	CASSVLGPSSYNEQFF
TRBV28	TRBJ1-5	CASQMTASGNQPQHF
TRBV10-3	TRBJ1-5	CAIRSGSNQPQHF
TRBV24-1	TRBJ2-1	CATSDLGQGKLHEQFF
TRBV18	TRBJ2-7	CASSPPPGTYEQYF
TRBV3-1	TRBJ1-1	CASSQFWDTEAFF
TRBV4-3	TRBJ1-6	CASSQEDREYSPLHF
TRBV7-2	TRBJ2-3	CASSHTSVGRPDTQYF
TRBV12-3/TRBV12-4	TRBJ2-2	CASRADGDSGELFF
TRBV5-3	TRBJ2-1	CARSSAVLAGGPYNEQFF
TRBV12-3/TRBV12-4	TRBJ2-1	CATLQGGVYDEQFF
TRBV5-1	TRBJ2-1	CASSWDGRAEQFF
TRBV11-2	TRBJ1-1	CASSLDVADTEAFF
TRBV27	TRBJ2-1	CASRTTGAYNEQFF
TRBV7-6	TRBJ1-6	CASSIGTGNSPLHF
TRBV28	TRBJ2-1	CASSFLAGKGNEQFF
TRBV18	TRBJ2-3	CASSPWTSGGSDTQYF
TRBV4-2	TRBJ2-2	CASSQDSEGELFF
TRBV11-2	TRBJ1-4	CASSLSDRVEKLFF
TRBV12-3/TRBV12-4	TRBJ1-1	CASSPDGRNTEAFF
TRBV20-1	TRBJ1-1	CSAVTGQTLNTEAFF
TRBV20-1	TRBJ2-7	CSALRGESADEQYF
TRBV12-3/TRBV12-4	TRBJ2-3	CASSLGGGGADTQYF
TRBV4-3	TRBJ2-3	CASSQDWGQTDTQYF
TRBV19	TRBJ2-7	CASSTPGGGEQYF
TRBV6-4	TRBJ2-1	CASSDAGGNNEQFF
TRBV7-2	TRBJ1-6	CASSRGGSNSPLHF
TRBV27	TRBJ1-1	CASSLDRGLNTEAFF
TRBV4-1	TRBJ1-1	CASSVIGGAHNEAFF
TRBV27	TRBJ1-5	CASSYREGQPQHF
TRBV20-1	TRBJ2-7	CSAKPTETTSFYEQYF
TRBV20-1	TRBJ2-7	CSAAKGQGAYEQYF
TRBV20-1	TRBJ2-1	CSAPISGTNNEQFF
TRBV6-2/TRBV6-3	TRBJ1-5	CASSSLRGQGNQPQHF
TRBV6-5	TRBJ2-1	CASSYLSSGRAAYNEQFF
TRBV6-2/TRBV6-3	TRBJ2-1	CASRKVGGYNEQFF
TRBV6-2/TRBV6-3	TRBJ2-1	CASSRSWDEGKQFF
TRBV28	TRBJ2-7	CASSKGGATPYEQYF
TRBV20-1	TRBJ2-3	CSARDRLAGLDTQYF
TRBV5-1	TRBJ1-1	CASSLVGGSGTEAFF
TRBV3-1	TRBJ2-5	CASSQAYQGGETQYF
TRBV11-2	TRBJ1-1	CASSRNGQGRFATEAFF
TRBV30	TRBJ2-7	CAGNWDSYEQYF
TRBV15	TRBJ2-3	CATSRASGTDTQYF
TRBV20-1	TRBJ1-2	CSARSVSTLGYTF
TRBV10-1	TRBJ2-2	CASSGDRGRTGELFF
TRBV7-2	TRBJ2-7	CASSLLDRPADEQYF
TRBV7-2	TRBJ2-7	CASSLGGDLYEQYF
TRBV4-2	TRBJ1-2	CASSFSGTLYGYTF
TRBV24-1	TRBJ1-2	CATGTEYGYTF
TRBV12-3/TRBV12-4	TRBJ1-5	CASSFELGQVLADNQPQHF
TRBV5-1	TRBJ2-3	CASAKLAGGRDTQYF
TRBV27	TRBJ2-5	CASSSLAGGVRYFRETQYF
TRBV6-2/TRBV6-3	TRBJ2-2	CASSYSTSGTPPGELFF
TRBV4-2	TRBJ2-7	CASKPTSEAYEQYF